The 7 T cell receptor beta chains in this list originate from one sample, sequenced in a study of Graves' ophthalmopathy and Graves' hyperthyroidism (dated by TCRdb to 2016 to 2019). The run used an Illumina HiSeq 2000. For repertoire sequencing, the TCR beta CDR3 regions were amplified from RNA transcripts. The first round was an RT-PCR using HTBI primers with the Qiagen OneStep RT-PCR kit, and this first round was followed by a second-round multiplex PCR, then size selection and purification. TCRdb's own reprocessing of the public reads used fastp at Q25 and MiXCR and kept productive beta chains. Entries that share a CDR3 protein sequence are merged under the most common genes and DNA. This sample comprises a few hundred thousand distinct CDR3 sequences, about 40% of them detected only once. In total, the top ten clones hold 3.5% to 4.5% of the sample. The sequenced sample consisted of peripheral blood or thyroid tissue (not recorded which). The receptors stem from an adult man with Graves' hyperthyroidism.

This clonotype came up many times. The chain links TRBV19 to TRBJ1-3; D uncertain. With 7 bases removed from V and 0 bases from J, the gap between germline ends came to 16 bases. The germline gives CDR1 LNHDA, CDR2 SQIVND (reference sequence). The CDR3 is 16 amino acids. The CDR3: CASIIRYPRSGNTIYF. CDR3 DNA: TGTGCCAGTATCATTCGGTACCCTCGCTCTGGAAACACCATATATTTT.

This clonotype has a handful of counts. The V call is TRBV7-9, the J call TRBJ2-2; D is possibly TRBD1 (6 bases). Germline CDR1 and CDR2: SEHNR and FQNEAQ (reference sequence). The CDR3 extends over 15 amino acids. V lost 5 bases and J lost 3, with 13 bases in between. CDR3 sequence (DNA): TGTGCCAGCAGCCTGTCAGGGGTCGACACCGGGGAGCTGTTTTTT. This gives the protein CASSLSGVDTGELFF.

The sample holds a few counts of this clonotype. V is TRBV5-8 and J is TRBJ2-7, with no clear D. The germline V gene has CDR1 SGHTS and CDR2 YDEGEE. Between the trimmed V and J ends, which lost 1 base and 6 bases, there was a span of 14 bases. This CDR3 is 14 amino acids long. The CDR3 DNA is TGTGCCAGCAGCTTGTTCGGTGACGAGGTCGAGCAGTACTTC. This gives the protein CASSLFGDEVEQYF.

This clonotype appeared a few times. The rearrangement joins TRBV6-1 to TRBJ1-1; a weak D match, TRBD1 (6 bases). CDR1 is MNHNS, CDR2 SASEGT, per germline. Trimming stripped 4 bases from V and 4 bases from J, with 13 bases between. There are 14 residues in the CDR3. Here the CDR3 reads CASSAAGVGTEAFF. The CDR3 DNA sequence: TGTGCCAGCAGTGCGGCAGGGGTTGGCACTGAAGCTTTCTTT.

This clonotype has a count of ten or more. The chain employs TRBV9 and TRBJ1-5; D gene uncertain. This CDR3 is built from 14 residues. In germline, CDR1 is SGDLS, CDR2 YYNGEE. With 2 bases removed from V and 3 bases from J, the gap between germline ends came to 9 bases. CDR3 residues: CASSVGGSNQPQHF. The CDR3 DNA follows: TGTGCCAGCAGCGTGGGTGGTTCCAATCAGCCCCAGCATTTT.

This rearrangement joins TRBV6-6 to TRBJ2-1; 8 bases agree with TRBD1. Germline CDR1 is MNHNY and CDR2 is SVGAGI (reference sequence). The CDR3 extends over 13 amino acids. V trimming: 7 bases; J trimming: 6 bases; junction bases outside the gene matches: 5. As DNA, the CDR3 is TGTGCCAGCAAACGGACAGGGAGCAATGAGCAGTTCTTC. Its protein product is CASKRTGSNEQFF.

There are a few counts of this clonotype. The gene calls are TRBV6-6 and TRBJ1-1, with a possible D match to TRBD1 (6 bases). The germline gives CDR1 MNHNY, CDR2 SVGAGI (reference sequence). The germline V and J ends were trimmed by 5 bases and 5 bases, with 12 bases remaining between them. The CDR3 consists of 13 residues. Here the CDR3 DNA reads TGTGCCAGCAGTCCACAGGGAGTGACTGAAGCTTTCTTT. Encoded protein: CASSPQGVTEAFF.